The clone carrying this T cell receptor (beta chain) was detected ten times or more. Germline CDR1 SEHNR, CDR2 FQNEAQ (reference sequence). Trimming stripped 5 bases from V and 5 bases from J, with 15 bases between. The length of the CDR3 is 14 residues. Individual cDNA molecules (in the library) carried attached unique molecular identifiers. TCRdb ran MiXCR on the RACE reads and lists one entry per CDR3 protein. The table lists 350,000 to 400,000 distinct CDR3 sequences, just under 6.5% of them singletons, with roughly 5.4% in the top ten. This record comes from a study of human T cells and chemical hapten exposure. Background on the study: Alopecia universalis, totalis or areata was present in patients who were mostly female. Per-sample TCR yields varied mainly from small pooled library volume differences.

The time point here: patch test 2, 6 weeks after DPC sensitization. Treatment here: therapeutic diphenylcyclopropenone sensitization with weekly scalp DPC. The V call is TRBV7-9, the J call TRBJ1-2, with a tentative D call TRBD1 (6 bases). This receptor was identified in a woman aged 18-30 years with alopecia areata. Some clones in this sample may be carry-over from other donors' samples. This specimen was whole blood, taken in connection with sensitization to the hapten diphenylcyclopropenone (DPC). CDR3 residues: CASSLTGLGYGYTF. The CDR3 bases are TGTGCCAGCAGCCTCACAGGGTTAGGGTATGGCTACACCTTC.